This T cell receptor beta chain originates from a study of CD8 T cells in acute hepatitis C reinfection. The junction had 3 bases not matched to a gene; V was cut back by 5 bases and J by 2 bases. Germline V gives CDR1 MNHNS, CDR2 SASEGT. The CDR3 is 14 amino acids. Time point given: naive CD8 control sorted from an acute-time-point sample. TCRdb's table, derived via immunoSEQ multiplex PCR, lists solely in-frame clones and lacks some. The sample shows 30,000 to 45,000 clones, 80% to 90% of them seen only once. The source is a woman under 30 who spontaneously cleared hepatitis C infection. Sequencing was performed on naive CD8+ T cells from PBMCs. This sequence joins TRBV6-1 and TRBJ2-3, with 8 bases aligning to TRBD2. For the CDR3, the DNA is TGTGCCAGCAGTACACTAGCGGCCACAGATACGCAGTATTTT. Translating it yields CASSTLAATDTQYF.